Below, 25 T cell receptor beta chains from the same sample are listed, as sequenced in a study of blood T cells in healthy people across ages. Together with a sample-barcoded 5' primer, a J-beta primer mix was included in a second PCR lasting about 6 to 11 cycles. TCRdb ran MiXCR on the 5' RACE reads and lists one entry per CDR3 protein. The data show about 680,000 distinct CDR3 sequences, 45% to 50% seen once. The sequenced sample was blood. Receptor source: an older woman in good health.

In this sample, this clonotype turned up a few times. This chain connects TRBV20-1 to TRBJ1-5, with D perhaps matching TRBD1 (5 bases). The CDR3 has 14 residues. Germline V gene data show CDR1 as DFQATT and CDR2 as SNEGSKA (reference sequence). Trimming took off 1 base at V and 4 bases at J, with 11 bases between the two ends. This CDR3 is CSARAGRSNQPQHF. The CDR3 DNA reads TGCAGTGCTAGAGCAGGGAGGTCAAATCAGCCCCAGCATTTT.

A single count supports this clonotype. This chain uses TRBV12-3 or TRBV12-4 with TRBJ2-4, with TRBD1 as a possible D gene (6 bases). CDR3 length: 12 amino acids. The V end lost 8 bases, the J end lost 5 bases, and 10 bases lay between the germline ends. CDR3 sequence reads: CASRAGENIQYF. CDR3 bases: TGTGCCAGCCGGGCAGGGGAAAACATTCAGTACTTC.

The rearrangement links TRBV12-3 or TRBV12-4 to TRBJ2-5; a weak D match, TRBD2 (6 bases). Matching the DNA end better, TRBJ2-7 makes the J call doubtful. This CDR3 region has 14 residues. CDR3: CASSSRVGGNEQYF. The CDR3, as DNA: TGTGCCAGCAGTTCCAGGGTGGGAGGAAACGAGCAGTACTTC.

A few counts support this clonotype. CDR3 nucleotides: TGTGCCAGCAGCTGGGGGCAGGGGAATCAGCCCCAGCATTTT. It translates to CASSWGQGNQPQHF. J is TRBJ1-5 and V is TRBV7-8; possibly TRBD1 for D (6 bases). V lost 4 bases and J lost 4, with 11 bases in between. This CDR3 comprises 14 residues. CDR1 and CDR2 (germline): SGHVS, FQNEAQ. The full variable domain, its missing parts supplied by reference TRBV7-8 and TRBJ1-5, is GAGVSQSPRYKVAKRGQDVALRCDPISGHVSLFWYQQALGQGPEFLTYFQNEAQLDKSGLPSDRFFAERPEGSVSTLKIQRTQQEDSAVYLCASSWGQGNQPQHFGDGTRLSIL.

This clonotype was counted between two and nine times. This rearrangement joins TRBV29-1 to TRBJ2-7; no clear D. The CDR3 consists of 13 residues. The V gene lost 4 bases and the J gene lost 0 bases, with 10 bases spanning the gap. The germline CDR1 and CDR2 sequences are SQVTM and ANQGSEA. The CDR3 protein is CSVGPILSYEQYF. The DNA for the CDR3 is TGCAGCGTTGGGCCGATCCTCTCCTACGAGCAGTACTTC.

CDR3 coding DNA: TGTGCCAGCAGCGTAGTGTCTAGCGGGAGGGTTTCTGAGCAGTTCTTC. This codes for CASSVVSSGRVSEQFF. The chain couples TRBV9 to TRBJ2-1; TRBD2 aligns across 12 bases. The germline V gene encodes CDR1 SGDLS and CDR2 YYNGEE. The CDR3 contains 16 residues. Trimming at V came to 0 bases and at J to 9 bases, leaving 7 bases not matched to a gene.

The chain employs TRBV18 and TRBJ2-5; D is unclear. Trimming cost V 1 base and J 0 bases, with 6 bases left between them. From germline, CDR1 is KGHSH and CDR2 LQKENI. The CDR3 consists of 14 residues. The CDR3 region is CASSPLRHQETQYF. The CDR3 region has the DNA TGTGCCAGCTCACCACTGAGACACCAAGAGACCCAGTACTTC.

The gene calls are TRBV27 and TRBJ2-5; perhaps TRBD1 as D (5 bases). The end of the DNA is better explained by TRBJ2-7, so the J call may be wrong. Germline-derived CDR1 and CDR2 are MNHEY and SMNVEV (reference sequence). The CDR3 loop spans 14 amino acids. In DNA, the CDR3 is TGTGCCAGCAGTTTAAGGGGTCCCACTCTCGAGCAGTACTTC. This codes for CASSLRGPTLEQYF.

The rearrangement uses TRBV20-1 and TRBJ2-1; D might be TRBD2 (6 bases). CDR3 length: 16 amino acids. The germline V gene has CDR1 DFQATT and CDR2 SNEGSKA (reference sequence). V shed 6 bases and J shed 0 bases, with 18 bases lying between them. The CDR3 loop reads CSALGGGAGSYNEQFF. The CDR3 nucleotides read TGCAGTGCCCTAGGAGGCGGGGCGGGCTCCTACAATGAGCAGTTCTTC.

As DNA, the CDR3 is TGTGCCAGCAGTACCGGGACAGGGGGTATCGAGACCCAGTACTTC. It encodes CASSTGTGGIETQYF. This chain joins TRBV28 and TRBJ2-5; 11 bases align to TRBD1. Germline V gene data show CDR1 as MDHEN and CDR2 as SYDVKM. V shed 5 bases, J shed 5 bases, and the junction held 7 bases outside the gene matches. The CDR3 contains 15 residues.

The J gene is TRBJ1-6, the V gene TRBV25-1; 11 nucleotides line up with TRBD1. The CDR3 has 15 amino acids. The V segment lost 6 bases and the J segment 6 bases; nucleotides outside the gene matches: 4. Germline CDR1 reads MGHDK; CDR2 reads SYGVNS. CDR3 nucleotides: TGTGCCAGCAGGGACAGGGGGCTCCTTAATTCACCCCTCCACTTT. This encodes CASRDRGLLNSPLHF. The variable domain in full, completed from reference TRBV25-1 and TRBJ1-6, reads EADIYQTPRYLVIGTGKKITLECSQTMGHDKMYWYQQDPGMELHLIHYSYGVNSTEKGDLSSESTVSRIRTEHFPLTLESARPSHTSQYLCASRDRGLLNSPLHFGNGTRLTVT.

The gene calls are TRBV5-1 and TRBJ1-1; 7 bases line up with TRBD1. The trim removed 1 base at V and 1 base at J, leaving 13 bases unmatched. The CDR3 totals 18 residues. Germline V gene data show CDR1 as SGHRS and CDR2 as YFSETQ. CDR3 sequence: CASSLMGQTGRGNTEAFF. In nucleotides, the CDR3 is TGCGCCAGCAGCTTGATGGGACAGACCGGACGTGGGAACACTGAAGCTTTCTTT.

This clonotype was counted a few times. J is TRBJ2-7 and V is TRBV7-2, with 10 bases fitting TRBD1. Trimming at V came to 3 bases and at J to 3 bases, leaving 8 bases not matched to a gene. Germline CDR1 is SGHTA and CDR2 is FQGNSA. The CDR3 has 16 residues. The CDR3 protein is CASSFRQGATNYEQYF. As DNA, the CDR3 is TGTGCCAGCAGCTTCCGACAGGGGGCAACTAACTACGAGCAGTACTTC.

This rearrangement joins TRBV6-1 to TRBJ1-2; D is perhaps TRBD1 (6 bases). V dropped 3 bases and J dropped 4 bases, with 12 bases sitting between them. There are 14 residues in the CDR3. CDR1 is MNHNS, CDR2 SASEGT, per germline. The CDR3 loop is CASSERGAGYGYTF. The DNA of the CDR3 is TGTGCCAGCAGTGAGCGGGGGGCCGGCTATGGCTACACCTTC.

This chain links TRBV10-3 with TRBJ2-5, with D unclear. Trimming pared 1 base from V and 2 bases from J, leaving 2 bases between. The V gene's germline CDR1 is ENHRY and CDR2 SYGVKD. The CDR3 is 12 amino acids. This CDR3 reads CAISEFQETQYF. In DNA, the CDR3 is TGTGCCATCAGTGAGTTTCAAGAGACCCAGTACTTC.

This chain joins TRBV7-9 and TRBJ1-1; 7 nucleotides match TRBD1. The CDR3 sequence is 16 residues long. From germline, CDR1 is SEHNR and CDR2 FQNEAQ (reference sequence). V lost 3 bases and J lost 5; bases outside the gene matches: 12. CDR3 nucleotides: TGTGCCAGCAGCTTTCGACAGGGACTGGCCGCTACTGAAGCTTTCTTT. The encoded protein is CASSFRQGLAATEAFF. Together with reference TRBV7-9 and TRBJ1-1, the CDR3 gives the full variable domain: DTGVSQNPRHKITKRGQNVTFRCDPISEHNRLYWYRQTLGQGPEFLTYFQNEAQLEKSRLLSDRFSAERPKGSFSTLEIQRTEQGDSAMYLCASSFRQGLAATEAFFGQGTRLTVV.

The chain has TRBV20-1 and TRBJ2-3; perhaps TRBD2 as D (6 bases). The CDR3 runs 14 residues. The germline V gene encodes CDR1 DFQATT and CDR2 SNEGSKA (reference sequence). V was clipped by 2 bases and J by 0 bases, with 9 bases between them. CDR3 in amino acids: CSARPGGSTDTQYF. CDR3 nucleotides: TGCAGTGCTAGACCCGGGGGTAGCACAGATACGCAGTATTTT.

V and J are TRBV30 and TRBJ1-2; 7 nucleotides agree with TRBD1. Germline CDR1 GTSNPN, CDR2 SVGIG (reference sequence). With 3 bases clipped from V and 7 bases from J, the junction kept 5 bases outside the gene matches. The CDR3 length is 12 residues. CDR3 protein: CAWRRGRSGYTF. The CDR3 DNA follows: TGTGCCTGGAGGAGGGGGCGGAGTGGCTACACCTTC.

This chain's CDR3 is CASSQRRAGRIYNEQFF. CDR3 in DNA: TGTGCCAGCAGCCAACGCCGAGCGGGAAGAATATACAATGAGCAGTTCTTC. The chain employs TRBV3-1 and TRBJ2-1; 7 nucleotides line up with TRBD2. CDR3 size: 17 residues. With V trimmed by 2 bases and J by 4 bases, 11 bases remained unmatched. The germline V gene encodes CDR1 LGHDT and CDR2 YNNKEL (reference sequence).

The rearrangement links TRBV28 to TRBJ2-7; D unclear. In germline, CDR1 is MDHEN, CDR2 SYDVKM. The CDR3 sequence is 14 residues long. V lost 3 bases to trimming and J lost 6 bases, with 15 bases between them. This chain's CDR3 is CASSFPLGVGEQYF. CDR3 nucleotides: TGTGCCAGCAGTTTCCCCTTGGGCGTCGGCGAGCAGTACTTC.

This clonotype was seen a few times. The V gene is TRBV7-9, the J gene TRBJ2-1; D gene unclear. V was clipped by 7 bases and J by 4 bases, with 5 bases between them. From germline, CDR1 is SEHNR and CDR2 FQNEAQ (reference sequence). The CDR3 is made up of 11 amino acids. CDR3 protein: CASTSYNEQFF. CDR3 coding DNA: TGTGCCAGCACCTCTTACAATGAGCAGTTCTTC.

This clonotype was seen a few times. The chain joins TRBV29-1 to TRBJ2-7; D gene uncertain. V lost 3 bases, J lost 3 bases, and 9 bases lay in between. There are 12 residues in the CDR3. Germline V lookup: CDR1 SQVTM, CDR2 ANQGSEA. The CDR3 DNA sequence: TGCAGCGTTGACGGCGGAGACTACGAGCAGTACTTC. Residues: CSVDGGDYEQYF.

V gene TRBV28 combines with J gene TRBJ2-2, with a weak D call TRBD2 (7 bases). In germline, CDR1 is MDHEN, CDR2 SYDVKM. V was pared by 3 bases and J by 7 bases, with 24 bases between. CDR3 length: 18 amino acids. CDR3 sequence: CASSFSTGGGGGIGELFF. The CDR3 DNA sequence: TGTGCCAGCAGTTTTTCGACCGGTGGGGGGGGCGGAATCGGGGAGCTGTTTTTT.

The CDR3 coding sequence is TGCAGTGCTATCCCTAGCGGACTAATCCGAATCTCCTACGAGCAGTACTTC. Protein product: CSAIPSGLIRISYEQYF. V and J are TRBV20-1 and TRBJ2-7; TRBD2 agrees at 7 bases. CDR1 is DFQATT and CDR2 is SNEGSKA in the germline V gene (reference sequence). This CDR3 is 17 amino acids long. The trim removed 4 bases at V and 0 bases at J, leaving 15 bases unmatched.

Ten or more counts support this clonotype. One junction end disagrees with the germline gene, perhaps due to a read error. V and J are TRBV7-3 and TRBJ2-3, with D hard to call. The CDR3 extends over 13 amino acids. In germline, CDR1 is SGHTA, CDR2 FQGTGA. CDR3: CASSLTGTDTQYF. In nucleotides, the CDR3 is TGTGCCAGCAGTTTAACAGGCACAGATACGCAGTATTTT.